The 19 T cell receptor beta chains below come from one sample, sequenced in a study of cytomegalovirus exposure and HLA in healthy donors. This PCR relied on a set of 60 Vbeta primers and 13 Jbeta primers. This table comes from immunoSEQ multiplex PCR, and its TCRdb copy is limited to in-frame clones, with some not included. The sample lists fewer than 200,000 clones; more than 9.5% were seen once. The source material was PBMCs. These receptors all stem from a man between 45 and 60 years old in good health and CMV-seropositive.

This clone has more than one count but fewer than ten. The chain is built from TRBV2 and TRBJ1-6; TRBD1 is a possible D gene (5 bases). The CDR3 has 15 residues. The germline V gene encodes CDR1 SNHLY and CDR2 FYNNEI. V was trimmed by 8 bases and J by 0 bases, leaving 11 bases between them. The CDR3 protein is CASSRQTSYNSPLHF. CDR3 sequence (DNA): TGTGCCAGCTCTCGACAGACCTCCTATAATTCACCCCTCCACTTT. The complete variable domain, with remaining parts taken from reference TRBV2 and TRBJ1-6, reads EPEVTQTPSHQVTQMGQEVILRCVPISNHLYFYWYRQILGQKVEFLVSFYNNEISEKSEIFDDQFSVERPDGSNFTLKIRSTKLEDSAMYFCASSRQTSYNSPLHFGNGTRLTVT.

J is TRBJ1-6 and V is TRBV11-3, with D perhaps matching TRBD1 (5 bases). Germline V lookup: CDR1 SGHNT, CDR2 YENEEA. Trimming took off 1 base at V and 10 bases at J, with 14 bases between the two ends. This CDR3 region has 15 residues. The chain's CDR3 is CASSLVGQGASPLHF. CDR3 nucleotides: TGTGCCAGCAGCTTAGTAGGGCAAGGGGCCTCACCCCTCCACTTT.

This clone was found a few times. The J gene is TRBJ2-5, the V gene TRBV5-6; D is undetermined. CDR3 length equals 12 residues. CDR1 is SGHDT and CDR2 is YYEEEE in the germline V gene. Trimming left V 2 bases short and J 7 bases short, with 9 bases between. The CDR3 reads CASSFQRVTQYF. In DNA form, the CDR3 reads TGTGCCAGCAGCTTTCAACGGGTGACCCAGTACTTC.

This clone has more than one count but fewer than ten. The V call is TRBV5-1, the J call TRBJ1-2; D is undetermined. This CDR3 spans 16 amino acids. Trimming removed 0 bases from V and 8 bases from J, with 20 bases in between. The V gene's germline CDR1 is SGHRS and CDR2 YFSETQ. This CDR3 reads CASSLGHEINPVGYTF. The DNA of the CDR3 is TGCGCCAGCAGCTTGGGGCACGAAATTAACCCCGTCGGCTACACCTTC.

In its sample, this clone was seen a few times. This chain connects TRBV6-5 to TRBJ1-1; D unresolved. V lost 9 bases and J lost 4, with 9 bases in between. The CDR3 extends over 11 amino acids. Germline loops: CDR1 MNHEY, CDR2 SVGAGI. This chain's CDR3 is CASRSGTEAFF. The CDR3 DNA is TGTGCCAGTCGGTCGGGCACTGAAGCTTTCTTT.

The table lists this clone with a few counts. The rearrangement uses TRBV5-1 and TRBJ2-5, with D possibly TRBD1 on 5 matching bases. V was trimmed by 5 bases and J by 5 bases, leaving 7 bases between them. In germline, CDR1 is SGHRS, CDR2 YFSETQ. The CDR3 covers 11 residues. CDR3 loop: CASSRQETQYF. The CDR3 nucleotides are TGCGCCAGCAGTCGACAGGAGACCCAGTACTTC. Variable domain in full (rest from reference TRBV5-1 and TRBJ2-5): KAGVTQTPRYLIKTRGQQVTLSCSPISGHRSVSWYQQTPGQGLQFLFEYFSETQRNKGNFPGRFSGRQFSNSRSEMNVSTLELGDSALYLCASSRQETQYFGPGTRLLVL.

The chain joins TRBV7-9 to TRBJ2-2, with a tentative D call TRBD2 (6 bases). CDR1 and CDR2 from the germline V gene are SEHNR and FQNEAQ (reference sequence). The germline V and J ends were trimmed by 2 bases and 3 bases, with 13 bases remaining between them. This CDR3 contains 16 residues. Here the CDR3 DNA reads TGTGCCAGCAGCTTATGGAGGGGCAGGGACACCGGGGAGCTGTTTTTT. This encodes CASSLWRGRDTGELFF.

This clone has just a few counts. The chain is built from TRBV7-9 and TRBJ1-1; possible D gene TRBD1, 5 bases. Germline-derived CDR1 and CDR2 are SEHNR and FQNEAQ (reference sequence). The CDR3 totals 14 residues. The V gene lost 5 bases and the J gene lost 2 bases, with 12 bases spanning the gap. The CDR3 coding sequence is TGTGCCAGCAGCAATGTAGGGGTCAACACTGAAGCTTTCTTT. Protein product: CASSNVGVNTEAFF.

The V call is TRBV7-2, the J call TRBJ2-3; no definite D call. Germline assignment: CDR1 SGHTA and CDR2 FQGNSA. There are 12 residues in the CDR3. The germline V and J ends were trimmed by 6 bases and 2 bases, with 6 bases remaining between them. CDR3 in amino acids: CASRTDTDTQYF. The CDR3 region has the DNA TGTGCCAGCAGGACTGACACAGATACGCAGTATTTT.

This clone was found a few times. The chain couples TRBV25-1 to TRBJ1-2; tentative D call: TRBD1 (6 bases). Trimming left V 7 bases short and J 3 bases short, with 15 bases between. Germline lookup yields CDR1 MGHDK and CDR2 SYGVNS. CDR3 length: 14 amino acids. CDR3 DNA sequence: TGTGCCAGCAAACCGGGACATGTCGACTATGGCTACACCTTC. Translation: CASKPGHVDYGYTF.

The J gene is TRBJ1-3, the V gene TRBV30; D remains unclear. V lost 7 bases and J lost 4, with 14 bases in between. The CDR3 has 13 amino acids. Per the germline V gene, CDR1 is GTSNPN and CDR2 is SVGIG (reference sequence). CDR3 region: CAYRQFGGNTIYF. The CDR3 region has the DNA TGTGCCTACCGACAATTTGGAGGAAACACCATATATTTT.

The J gene is TRBJ2-5, the V gene TRBV10-1, with 7 nucleotides matching TRBD1. This CDR3 is 14 amino acids long. The V gene end was trimmed by 4 bases and the J gene end by 3 bases; junction bases not matched to a gene: 5. Per germline, CDR1 WNHNN and CDR2 SYGVQD (reference sequence). The CDR3 bases are TGCGCCAGCAGTGGCGCCGGACAGGAAGAGACCCAGTACTTC. Amino acid sequence: CASSGAGQEETQYF.

V and J are TRBV10-3 and TRBJ1-2; D possibly corresponds to TRBD1 (6 bases). Per germline, CDR1 ENHRY and CDR2 SYGVKD. V was cut by 6 bases and J by 4 bases, with 18 bases left in between. The CDR3 loop spans 15 amino acids. Here the CDR3 DNA reads TGTGCCATCAGGGAACAGGGAGCCATAGGCTATGGCTACACCTTC. Its translation: CAIREQGAIGYGYTF.

Only a few counts were recorded for this clone. J is TRBJ1-5 and V is TRBV18, with D uncertain. CDR3 length: 14 residues. Per the germline V gene, CDR1 is KGHSH and CDR2 is LQKENI. Trimming took off 3 bases at V and 5 bases at J, with 11 bases between the two ends. The CDR3 DNA reads as TGTGCCAGCTCACCGGCAAATGGAGATCAGCCCCAGCATTTT. Protein: CASSPANGDQPQHF.

A few counts support this clone. The chain uses TRBV2 and TRBJ1-6; unclear D gene. Germline V lookup: CDR1 SNHLY, CDR2 FYNNEI. The germline V and J ends were trimmed by 8 bases and 7 bases, with 9 bases remaining between them. This CDR3 has 12 residues. CDR3 DNA sequence: TGTGCCAGCGGACTGGGGAATTCACCCCTCCACTTT. It encodes CASGLGNSPLHF.

V gene TRBV7-9 combines with J gene TRBJ1-2; possible D gene TRBD1, 6 bases. CDR1 is SEHNR, CDR2 FQNEAQ, per germline (reference sequence). The CDR3 has 13 amino acids. Deletions cut 5 bases from V and 6 bases from J, with 13 bases between. CDR3 amino acids: CASSPGPGDGYTF. Here the CDR3 DNA reads TGTGCCAGCAGCCCTGGGCCAGGGGATGGCTACACCTTC.

In its sample, this clone was seen a few times. The chain has TRBV5-1 and TRBJ1-2; D remains unclear. V lost 5 bases to trimming and J lost 2 bases, with 10 bases between them. This CDR3 region has 13 residues. Germline V gives CDR1 SGHRS, CDR2 YFSETQ. The CDR3 sequence: CASSLSRNYGYTF. The CDR3, as DNA: TGCGCCAGCAGTCTGTCCAGGAACTATGGCTACACCTTC. The full variable domain, with the rest looked up from reference TRBV5-1 and TRBJ1-2, is KAGVTQTPRYLIKTRGQQVTLSCSPISGHRSVSWYQQTPGQGLQFLFEYFSETQRNKGNFPGRFSGRQFSNSRSEMNVSTLELGDSALYLCASSLSRNYGYTFGSGTRLTVV.

Concerning this clone itself: The junction shows a germline mismatch at one end, possibly a read error. The rearrangement links TRBV28 to TRBJ1-2; a possible D gene is TRBD1 (5 bases). CDR3 length equals 12 residues. The germline V gene encodes CDR1 MDHEN and CDR2 SYDVKM. CDR3 coding DNA: TGTGCCAGCCAGACAGATTACTATGGCTACTCCTTC. This encodes CASQTDYYGYSF.

Comment on this clone: The junction and the germline gene differ at one end; a read error may be behind it. This chain uses TRBV5-4 with TRBJ2-2, with 10 bases matching TRBD1. The CDR3 extends over 17 amino acids. The V gene's germline CDR1 is SGHNT and CDR2 YYREEE (reference sequence). CDR3 amino acids: CASSQDIGQGDTGELFF. The CDR3 nucleotides read TGCGCCAGCAGCCAAGATATCGGACAGGGGGACACCGGGGAGCTGTTTTTT.